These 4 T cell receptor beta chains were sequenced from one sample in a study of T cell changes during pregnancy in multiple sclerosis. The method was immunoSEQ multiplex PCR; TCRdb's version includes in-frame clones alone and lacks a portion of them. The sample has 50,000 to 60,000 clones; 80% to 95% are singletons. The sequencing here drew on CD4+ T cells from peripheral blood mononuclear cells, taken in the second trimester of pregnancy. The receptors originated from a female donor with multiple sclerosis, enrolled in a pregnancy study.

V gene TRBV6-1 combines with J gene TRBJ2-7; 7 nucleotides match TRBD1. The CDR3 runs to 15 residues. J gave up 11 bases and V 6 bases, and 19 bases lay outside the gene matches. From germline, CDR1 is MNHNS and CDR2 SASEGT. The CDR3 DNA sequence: TGTGCCAGCAGAAACCGGGACAGCGTTCGCGGATGGGAGTACTTC. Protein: CASRNRDSVRGWEYF.

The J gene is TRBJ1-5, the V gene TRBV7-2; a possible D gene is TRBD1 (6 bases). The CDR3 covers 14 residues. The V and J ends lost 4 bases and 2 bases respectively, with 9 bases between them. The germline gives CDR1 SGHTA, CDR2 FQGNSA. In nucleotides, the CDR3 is TGTGCCAGCAGCTCTAGACAGGGCAATCAGCCCCAGCATTTT. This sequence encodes CASSSRQGNQPQHF.

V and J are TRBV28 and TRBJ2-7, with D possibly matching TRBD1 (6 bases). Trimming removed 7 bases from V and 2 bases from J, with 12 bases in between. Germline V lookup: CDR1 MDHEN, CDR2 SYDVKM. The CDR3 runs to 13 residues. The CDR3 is CASTGAAPYEQYF. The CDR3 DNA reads TGTGCCAGCACAGGGGCCGCTCCCTACGAGCAGTACTTC.

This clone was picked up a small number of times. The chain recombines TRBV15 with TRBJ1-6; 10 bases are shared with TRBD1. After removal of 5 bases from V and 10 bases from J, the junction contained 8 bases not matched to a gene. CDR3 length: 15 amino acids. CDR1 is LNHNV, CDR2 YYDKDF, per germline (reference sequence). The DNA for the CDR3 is TGTGCCACCAGCCCCGACGGACAGGGGGGCTCACCCCTCCACTTT. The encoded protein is CATSPDGQGGSPLHF.